What follows is one TCR beta chain and its context. The antigen is not known. This specimen belongs to a study of human T cells and chemical hapten exposure. At the level of the study: An area of 2 cm by less than 2.5 cm on upper inner arm skin received 2% DPC for sensitization. Notes on the study in general: Controls had significantly fewer large CDR3 similarity clusters than were formed by expanded TCRs. PT1 expanded TCR counts correlated positively with patch test score. TCRs at a frequency above 1 in 1000 stayed unchanged with DPC sensitization.

V gave up 4 bases and J gave up 6 bases, with 8 bases separating them. The germline gives CDR1 SGHTA, CDR2 FQGNSA. The CDR3 covers 12 residues. TCRdb called the RACE reads again in MiXCR, with one record for every CDR3 protein. The sample has roughly 100,000 distinct CDR3 sequences, under 40% seen once. Time point here: patch test 3, about 24 weeks after DPC sensitization. Treatment: therapeutic diphenylcyclopropenone sensitization with weekly scalp DPC. The material sequenced was whole blood, taken in connection with sensitization to the hapten diphenylcyclopropenone (DPC). This receptor was taken from a man in his forties with alopecia areata. Some clones in this sample may be carry-over from other donors' samples. This chain links TRBV7-2 with TRBJ2-3, with D possibly matching TRBD1 (5 bases). The CDR3 is CASSSYRDTQYF. The CDR3 DNA follows: TGTGCCAGCAGCTCCTACAGGGATACGCAGTATTTT. The variable domain in full, with the rest retrieved from reference TRBV7-2 and TRBJ2-3, is GAGVSQSPSNKVTEKGKDVELRCDPISGHTALYWYRQSLGQGLEFLIYFQGNSAPDKSGLPSDRFSAERTGGSVSTLTIQRTQQEDSAVYLCASSSYRDTQYFGPGTRLTVL.